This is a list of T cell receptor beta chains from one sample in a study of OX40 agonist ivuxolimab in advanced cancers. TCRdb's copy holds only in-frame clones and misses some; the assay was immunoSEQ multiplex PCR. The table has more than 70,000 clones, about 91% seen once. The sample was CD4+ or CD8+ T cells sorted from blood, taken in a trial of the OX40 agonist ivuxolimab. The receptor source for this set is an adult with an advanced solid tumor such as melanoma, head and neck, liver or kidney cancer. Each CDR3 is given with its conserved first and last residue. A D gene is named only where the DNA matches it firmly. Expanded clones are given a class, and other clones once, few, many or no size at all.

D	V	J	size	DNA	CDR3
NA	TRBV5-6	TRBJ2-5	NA	TGTGCCAGCAGCTACCGGACAGCCGGGGGGACCCAGTACTTC	CASSYRTAGGTQYF
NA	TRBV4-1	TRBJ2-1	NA	TGCGCCAGCAGCCAAGATAACAGGCACACCTACAATGAGCAGTTCTTC	CASSQDNRHTYNEQFF
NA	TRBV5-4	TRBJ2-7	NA	TGTGCCAGCAGCTTCACGGGGGCGAGCGAGCAGTACTTC	CASSFTGASEQYF
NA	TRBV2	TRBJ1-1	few	TGTGCCAGCACTCCACTCGAGAACACTGAAGCTTTCTTT	CASTPLENTEAFF
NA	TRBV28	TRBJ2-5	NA	TGTGCCAGCAAAGGGGAAGGGGAGACCCAGTACTTC	CASKGEGETQYF
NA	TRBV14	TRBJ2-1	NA	TGTGCCAGCAGCCCCTGGGCGGGACTTGCCCCTAATGAGCAGTTCTTC	CASSPWAGLAPNEQFF
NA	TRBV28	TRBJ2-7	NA	TGTGCCAGCAGTTTTACCCGCGAGCAGTACTTC	CASSFTREQYF
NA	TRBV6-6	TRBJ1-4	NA	TGTGCCAGCAGTTACCCCCGGCTTAATGAAAAACTGTTTTTT	CASSYPRLNEKLFF
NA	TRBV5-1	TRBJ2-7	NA	TGCGCCAGCAGCCCTATCCCGTCCTACGAGCAGTACTTC	CASSPIPSYEQYF
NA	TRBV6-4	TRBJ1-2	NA	TGTGCCAGCAGTCCCACTGGGGAATATGGCTACACCTTC	CASSPTGEYGYTF
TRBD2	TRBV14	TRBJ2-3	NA	TGTGCCAGCAGCCAGGACCCGGGACTAGCGGGTCCTAGCACAGATACGCAGTATTTT	CASSQDPGLAGPSTDTQYF
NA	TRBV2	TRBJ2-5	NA	TGTGCCAGCAGTCAACAAGAGACCCAGTACTTC	CASSQQETQYF
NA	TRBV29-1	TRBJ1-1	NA	TGCAGCGGGGCGCGGGCCACTGAAGCTTTCTTT	CSGARATEAFF
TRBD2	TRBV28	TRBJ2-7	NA	TGTGCCAGCAGTTTAAAACTAGCGGGGGCCGAGCAGTACTTC	CASSLKLAGAEQYF
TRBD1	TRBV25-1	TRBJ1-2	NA	TGTGCCAGCAGGCCTCTTGGAGGGGGCAATGGCTACACCTTC	CASRPLGGGNGYTF
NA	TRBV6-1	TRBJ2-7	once	TGTGCCAGCAGTGAAGCATACGGGCCGCAGTACGAGCAGTACTTC	CASSEAYGPQYEQYF
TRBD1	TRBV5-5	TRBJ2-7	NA	TGTGCCAGCACCCGAGGTCCGGACAGGTACGAGCAGTACTTC	CASTRGPDRYEQYF
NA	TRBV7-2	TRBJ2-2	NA	TGTGCCAGCACCGACTGGGGTCCCGGGGAGCTGTTTTTT	CASTDWGPGELFF
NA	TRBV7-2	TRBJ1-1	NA	TGTGCCAGCAGCTTACTTGCGGGGGCGGACACTGAAGCTTTCTTT	CASSLLAGADTEAFF
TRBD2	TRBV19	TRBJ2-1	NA	TGTGCCACCAGGCCCCCTATAGCGGGGAATGAGCAGTTCTTC	CATRPPIAGNEQFF
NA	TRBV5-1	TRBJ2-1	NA	TGCGCCAGCAGCTTGAGAGCGGGCTCCTACAATGAGCAGTTCTTC	CASSLRAGSYNEQFF
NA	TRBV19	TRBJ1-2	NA	TGTGCCAGTAGTACGACAGGACCTTATGGCTACACCTTC	CASSTTGPYGYTF
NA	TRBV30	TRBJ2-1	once	TGTGCCTGGGCGGACGATTTGTCGGAGCAGTTCTTC	CAWADDLSEQFF
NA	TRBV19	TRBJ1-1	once	TGTGCCAGTACCAAAACCCGATCAGGGAGGGAAGCTTTCTTT	CASTKTRSGREAFF
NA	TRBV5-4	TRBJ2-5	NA	TGTGCCAGCAGCCGGGAGCCCGGGACAGCAACCCAAGAGACCCAGTACTTC	CASSREPGTATQETQYF
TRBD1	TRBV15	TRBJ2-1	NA	TGTGCCACCGCTAATAACAGGGGCTCCTACAATGAGCAGTTCTTC	CATANNRGSYNEQFF
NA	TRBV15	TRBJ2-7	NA	TGTGCCACCAGCAGAGATCTAAGGAGGACTCCTCAAGCGCAGTACTTC	CATSRDLRRTPQAQYF
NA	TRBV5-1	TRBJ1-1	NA	TGCGCCAGCAGCTTCTCGGACGGGCCTGAAGCTTTCTTT	CASSFSDGPEAFF
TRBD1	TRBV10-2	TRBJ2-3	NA	TGCGCCAGCAGGGGACAGACAGGGCCAGATACGCAGTATTTT	CASRGQTGPDTQYF
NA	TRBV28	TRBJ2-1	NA	TGTGCCAGCAGTTTGGGCTTTTACAATGAGCAGTTCTTC	CASSLGFYNEQFF